These 16 T cell receptor beta chains were sequenced from one sample in a study of T cell repertoires in aging, cancer and after chemotherapy. Peripheral blood genomic DNA, not sorted cells or RNA, was the template. Rearranged V-D-J TRB sequences were amplified with a mixed TRB-A/B primer pool. TCRdb re-analysed the multiplex PCR reads in MiXCR, keeping a single row per CDR3 protein. The profile shows 1,600 or so distinct CDR3 sequences, 24% of them singletons. Source material: blood. The receptors were gathered from a human donor with a solid tumor.

J is TRBJ2-7 and V is TRBV19; the D gene could be TRBD1 or TRBD2 (5 bases each). The CDR3 is 14 amino acids. V gave up 4 bases and J gave up 3 bases, with 13 bases separating them. Germline CDR1 and CDR2: LNHDA and SQIVND (reference sequence). The CDR3 loop is CASSTQMRGYEQYF. In DNA form, the CDR3 reads TGTGCCAGTAGTACACAGATGAGGGGCTACGAGCAGTACTTC.

This clonotype was seen more than once but under ten times. The chain recombines TRBV5-1 with TRBJ2-7; 14 bases line up with TRBD2. The V and J ends lost 4 bases and 0 bases, in that order; junction bases with no gene match: 3. CDR1 is SGHRS and CDR2 is YFSETQ in the germline V gene. The CDR3 has 16 residues. In DNA, the CDR3 is TGCGCCAGCAGCGTCGGGACTAGCGGGAGCTCCTACGAGCAGTACTTC. This sequence encodes CASSVGTSGSSYEQYF.

The chain combines TRBV6-1 with TRBJ2-3; D gene uncertain. CDR3 length equals 13 residues. CDR1 and CDR2 from the germline V gene are MNHNS and SASEGT. Trimming pared 6 bases from V and 7 bases from J, leaving 14 bases between. In nucleotides, the CDR3 is TGTGCCAGCAGGACCGACACTACTAATACGCAGTATTTT. Protein product: CASRTDTTNTQYF.

This clonotype is termed large (0.1 to 1%). V and J are TRBV5-1 and TRBJ2-7; D is unclear. This CDR3 region has 11 residues. Germline-derived CDR1 and CDR2 are SGHRS and YFSETQ. The ends were cut back, 0 bases at V and 8 bases at J, with 6 bases in the middle. CDR3 DNA sequence: TGCGCCAGCAGCTTGGCGCAGAAGCAGTACTTC. The encoded protein is CASSLAQKQYF.

This clonotype was recorded a few times. This chain connects TRBV15 to TRBJ2-7; D is unresolved. Germline V lookup: CDR1 LNHNV, CDR2 YYDKDF (reference sequence). V lost 1 base to trimming and J lost 1 base, with 2 bases between them. The CDR3 covers 12 residues. The CDR3 DNA sequence: TGTGCCACCAGCAGAGGTTCCTACGAGCAGTACTTC. Protein: CATSRGSYEQYF.

This clonotype has only a few counts. The V call is TRBV6-5, the J call TRBJ2-2; possibly TRBD1 or TRBD2 for D (5 bases each). Germline V gene sequence: CDR1 MNHEY, CDR2 SVGAGI. Trimming left V 4 bases short and J 6 bases short, with 9 bases between. This CDR3 region has 13 residues. The CDR3 coding sequence is TGTGCCAGCAGTTCCCGGGGCCCCGGGGAGCTGTTTTTT. It encodes CASSSRGPGELFF.

Only a few counts were recorded for this clonotype. The chain employs TRBV20-1 and TRBJ2-7; the D is unclear. V was trimmed by 0 bases and J by 0 bases, leaving 24 bases between them. The CDR3 has 19 residues. Germline CDR1 reads DFQATT; CDR2 reads SNEGSKA (reference sequence). Here the CDR3 reads CSARDVLQQSGANSYEQYF. CDR3 coding DNA: TGCAGTGCTAGAGATGTACTACAACAATCGGGCGCCAACTCCTACGAGCAGTACTTC.

As concerns this clonotype: This may be a read error: a much more frequent sequence differs by one nucleotide. The rearrangement uses TRBV7-9 and TRBJ2-1; TRBD2 matches at 7 bases. This CDR3 has 16 residues. V was clipped by 1 base and J by 4 bases; unmatched bases: 7. Per the germline V gene, CDR1 is SEHNR and CDR2 is FQNEAQ (reference sequence). The CDR3 sequence is CASSLVRLAIYNEQFF. CDR3 nucleotides: TGTGCCAGCAGCTTAGTCAGACTAGCTATATACAATGAGCAGTTCTTC.

This clonotype was seen more than once but under ten times. The gene calls are TRBV19 and TRBJ1-2; D call uncertain. Trimming stripped 3 bases from V and 4 bases from J, with 9 bases between. Germline V gives CDR1 LNHDA, CDR2 SQIVND (reference sequence). This CDR3 is 13 amino acids long. CDR3 loop: CASSIWNSYGYTF. The CDR3 DNA sequence: TGTGCCAGTAGTATTTGGAACAGCTATGGCTACACCTTC.

V is TRBV18 and J is TRBJ2-7, with 8 bases lining up with TRBD1. Per germline, CDR1 KGHSH and CDR2 LQKENI. J lost 5 bases, V lost 5 bases, and 5 bases had no gene match. This CDR3 region has 13 residues. CDR3: CASSATGDNEQYF. The CDR3 DNA reads as TGTGCCAGCTCAGCGACAGGGGACAACGAGCAGTACTTC. The complete variable domain, with remaining parts taken from reference TRBV18 and TRBJ2-7, reads NAGVMQNPRHLVRRRGQEARLRCSPMKGHSHVYWYRQLPEEGLKFMVYLQKENIIDESGMPKERFSAEFPKEGPSILRIQQVVRGDSAAYFCASSATGDNEQYFGPGTRLTVT.

This clonotype came up a few times. The rearrangement uses TRBV7-3 and TRBJ2-1; 12 bases are a match to TRBD2. Trimming at V came to 0 bases and at J to 8 bases, leaving 8 bases not matched to a gene. Germline V gene data show CDR1 as SGHTA and CDR2 as FQGTGA. The CDR3 loop spans 17 amino acids. CDR3 sequence (DNA): TGTGCCAGCAGCTTAACTGCTTCTAGCGGGGGGGCCTATGAGCAGTTCTTC. Protein product: CASSLTASSGGAYEQFF.

This clonotype appeared a few times. The rearrangement uses TRBV6-1 and TRBJ2-3; D possibly corresponds to TRBD2 (5 bases). This CDR3 is 14 amino acids long. Germline CDR1 reads MNHNS; CDR2 reads SASEGT. The V and J ends lost 2 bases and 5 bases respectively, with 11 bases between them. Here the CDR3 DNA reads TGTGCCAGCAGTGAAATCGGAGGCATAGATACGCAGTATTTT. Translated, it gives CASSEIGGIDTQYF.

By share, this clonotype counts as large. The V gene is TRBV12-3 or TRBV12-4, the J gene TRBJ1-1; tentative D call: TRBD1 (5 bases). The length of the CDR3 is 13 residues. Between the trimmed V and J ends, which lost 5 bases and 4 bases, there was a span of 11 bases. The CDR3 is CASSTRQTTEAFF. The CDR3 bases are TGTGCCAGCAGTACCAGACAGACCACTGAAGCTTTCTTT.

This clonotype was seen a handful of times. The chain has TRBV6-4 and TRBJ2-2; D is ambiguous. The CDR3 runs 13 residues. V lost 6 bases and J 5 bases, leaving 10 bases between the germline ends. Germline V gene sequence: CDR1 MRHNA, CDR2 SNTAGT. Here the CDR3 reads CASRSAPTGELFF. CDR3 in DNA: TGTGCCAGCAGATCAGCTCCTACCGGGGAGCTGTTTTTT.

The chain has TRBV4-1 and TRBJ2-5, with TRBD2 matching 14 bases. The CDR3 spans 15 residues. Germline CDR1 and CDR2: MGHRA and YSYEKL. V lost 4 bases and J lost 4; bases outside the gene matches: 2. CDR3 nucleotide sequence: TGCGCCAGCAGCCGGACTAGCGGGGGGCTAGAGACCCAGTACTTC. Translating gives CASSRTSGGLETQYF.

The DNA for the CDR3 is TGTGCCAGCAGCTCCGAGGGACTAGCGGGAGATACGCAGTATTTT. Its protein is CASSSEGLAGDTQYF. The chain carries TRBV5-4 and TRBJ2-3, with 12 nucleotides matching TRBD2. J gave up 5 bases and V 3 bases, and 4 bases lay outside the gene matches. The CDR3 is 15 amino acids. Germline V gene data show CDR1 as SGHNT and CDR2 as YYREEE (reference sequence).